This TCR beta chain was found in a study of shared clonotypes between healthy human individuals. Looking at the study overall: The people who gave samples were a couple of women and a few men aged 18 to 49.

Germline CDR1 and CDR2: LGHNA and YSLEER. V gave up 0 bases and J gave up 3 bases, with 12 bases separating them. The CDR3 extends over 15 amino acids. This clone was seen at least ten times. This sample also contains other DNA sequences that code for the same CDR3. Profiled with immunoSEQ multiplex PCR; TCRdb holds only in-frame clones, not every one. In the table there are 980,000 or so clones, approximately 80% of which are singletons. The gene calls are TRBV4-3 and TRBJ2-7; D unresolved. The material sequenced was memory CD4+ T cells sorted from blood. The subset is: CD45RA-negative fraction. This sequence was found in a young man in good health. CDR3 sequence: CASSQDLAGLYEQYF. The CDR3 nucleotides are TGCGCCAGCAGCCAAGATTTGGCCGGGCTCTACGAGCAGTACTTC.